This is a list of T cell receptor beta chains from one sample in a study of T cell repertoires in cytomegalovirus infection. In TCRdb, the reads were re-called with MiXCR into one record per CDR3 protein. The sample lists about 740,000 distinct CDR3 sequences, less than 40% occurring once. Sequenced sample: PBMCs. The receptors derive from a human donor in good health (CMV status not recorded). Some clones in this sample may be carry-over from other donors' samples. Both conserved end residues are part of each CDR3. A D gene is named only where the DNA matches it firmly. A row's size may be missing; if present it is once, few, many or a size class.

v_call	clone_size	d_call	j_call	cdr3_aa	cdr3_nt
TRBV5-4	NA	NA	TRBJ1-2	CASSQDGLYGYTF	TGTGCCAGCAGCCAGGACGGACTCTATGGCTACACCTTC
TRBV2	few	NA	TRBJ2-1	CASSAIGNGEQFF	TGTGCCAGCAGTGCGATAGGGAACGGTGAGCAGTTCTTC
TRBV7-9	many	TRBD1	TRBJ2-2	CASSLEDRGNTGELFF	TGTGCCAGCAGCTTAGAGGACAGGGGGAACACCGGGGAGCTGTTTTTT
TRBV7-9	few	NA	TRBJ2-7	CASSLNAEQYF	TGTGCCAGCAGCTTAAACGCCGAGCAGTACTTC
TRBV7-6	NA	NA	TRBJ2-1	CASSFLGQEVLNEQFF	TGTGCCAGCAGCTTTTTGGGTCAAGAGGTCTTGAATGAGCAGTTCTTC
TRBV20-1	NA	NA	TRBJ2-7	CSASAVGERDEQYF	TGCAGTGCTTCGGCGGTGGGAGAGAGGGACGAGCAGTACTTC
TRBV10-3	NA	TRBD1	TRBJ2-1	CAISPPGQGMNEQFF	TGTGCCATCAGTCCACCGGGACAGGGGATGAATGAGCAGTTCTTC
TRBV28	NA	TRBD2	TRBJ2-3	CARSGGLAGGRTDTQYF	TGTGCCAGGTCCGGGGGACTAGCGGGGGGGCGAACAGATACGCAGTATTTT
TRBV10-3	NA	NA	TRBJ1-6	CAISSGPLNSPLHF	TGTGCCATCAGCTCAGGACCGCTTAATTCACCCCTCCACTTT
TRBV6-1	NA	NA	TRBJ2-2	CASSRRAGKNTGELFF	TGTGCCAGCAGCCGGAGGGCAGGGAAAAACACCGGGGAGCTGTTTTTT
TRBV7-2	many	NA	TRBJ2-4	CASSGGGGAKNIQYF	TGTGCCAGCAGCGGAGGAGGAGGAGCCAAAAACATTCAGTACTTC
TRBV10-3	many	TRBD1	TRBJ2-7	CAIRGADRGSYEQYF	TGTGCCATCAGGGGGGCGGACAGGGGTTCATACGAGCAGTACTTC
TRBV15	few	TRBD2	TRBJ2-1	CATSRDRGGEQFF	TGTGCCACCAGCAGAGATCGGGGGGGCGAGCAGTTCTTC
TRBV25-1	few	NA	TRBJ1-1	CASMGGITEAFF	TGTGCCAGCATGGGGGGAATCACTGAAGCTTTCTTT
TRBV27	NA	NA	TRBJ2-7	CASSLFRLDSSEQYF	TGTGCCAGCAGTTTATTTAGGCTAGATAGCTCCGAGCAGTACTTC
TRBV7-2	NA	TRBD1	TRBJ1-1	CASSLISGQGNTEAFF	TGTGCCAGCAGCTTAATTTCTGGACAGGGGAACACTGAAGCTTTCTTT
TRBV20-1	few	TRBD2	TRBJ2-3	CSARGGLAGRPDTQYF	TGCAGTGCTAGAGGGGGACTAGCGGGGAGGCCAGATACGCAGTATTTT
TRBV28	NA	TRBD1	TRBJ2-7	CASSSRTGIRHEQYF	TGTGCCAGCAGTTCTCGGACAGGGATCCGCCACGAGCAGTACTTC
TRBV7-8	few	TRBD2	TRBJ2-1	CASSLETSGTNEQFF	TGTGCCAGCAGCTTAGAGACTAGCGGGACTAATGAGCAGTTCTTC
TRBV3-1	NA	TRBD2	TRBJ2-1	CASSQALSGGNEQFF	TGTGCCAGCAGCCAAGCCCTTAGCGGGGGCAATGAGCAGTTCTTC
TRBV3-1	NA	NA	TRBJ2-3	CASSQAWGTDTQYF	TGTGCCAGCAGCCAGGCGTGGGGCACAGATACGCAGTATTTT
TRBV7-2	NA	NA	TRBJ1-1	CASSLARQLNTEAFF	TGTGCCAGCAGCTTAGCGCGGCAGTTGAACACTGAAGCTTTCTTT
TRBV24-1	few	TRBD2	TRBJ2-1	CATDERGSTEQFF	TGTGCCACCGATGAGCGGGGGTCGACCGAGCAGTTCTTC
TRBV28	NA	NA	TRBJ2-1	CATLQMVGGTSYNEQFF	TGTGCCACCCTCCAAATGGTGGGCGGGACCTCCTACAATGAGCAGTTCTTC
TRBV11-2	NA	NA	TRBJ2-4	CASSLMGRAKNIQYF	TGTGCCAGCAGCTTAATGGGGCGCGCCAAAAACATTCAGTACTTC
TRBV11-2	few	NA	TRBJ1-1	CAGGGGKNTEAFF	TGTGCCGGGGGGGGGGGGAAGAACACTGAAGCTTTCTTT
TRBV2	NA	NA	TRBJ1-2	CASRSDNYGYTF	TGTGCCAGCAGATCTGATAACTATGGCTACACCTTC
TRBV14	NA	TRBD1	TRBJ2-7	CATSPRRTGAYEQYF	TGTGCCACCTCCCCGCGGAGGACAGGGGCCTACGAGCAGTACTTC
TRBV6-6	few	NA	TRBJ1-5	CASSPFLEGSNQPQHF	TGTGCCAGCAGCCCCTTTCTAGAGGGTAGCAATCAGCCCCAGCATTTT